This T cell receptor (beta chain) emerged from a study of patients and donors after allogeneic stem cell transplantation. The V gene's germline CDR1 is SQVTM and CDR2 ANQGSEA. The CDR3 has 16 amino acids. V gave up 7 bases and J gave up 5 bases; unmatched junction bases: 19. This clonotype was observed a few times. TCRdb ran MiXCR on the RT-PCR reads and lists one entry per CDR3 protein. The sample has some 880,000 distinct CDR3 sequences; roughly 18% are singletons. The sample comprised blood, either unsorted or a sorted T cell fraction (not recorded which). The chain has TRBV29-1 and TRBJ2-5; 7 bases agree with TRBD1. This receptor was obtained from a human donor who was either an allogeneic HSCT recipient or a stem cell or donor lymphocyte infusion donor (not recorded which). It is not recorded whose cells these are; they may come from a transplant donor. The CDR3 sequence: CSGKGTAPLAEETQYF. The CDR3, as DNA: TGCAGCGGGAAAGGGACAGCCCCACTCGCCGAGGAGACCCAGTACTTC.